These 14 T cell receptor beta chains share one sample of origin, sequenced in a study of cytomegalovirus exposure and HLA in healthy donors. The study ran its PCR with 60 Vbeta and 13 Jbeta primers. The protocol was immunoSEQ multiplex PCR, while the TCRdb copy is restricted to in-frame clones and leaves out a portion. The profile shows about 180,000 clones, roughly 78% of them singletons. Sequenced sample: PBMCs. These receptors came from a woman in her forties or fifties in good health and CMV-seropositive.

This clone has only one observation. The rearrangement links TRBV7-3 to TRBJ2-2; 9 nucleotides line up with TRBD1. CDR3 length: 15 residues. CDR1 SGHTA and CDR2 FQGTGA come from the germline V gene. J gave up 5 bases and V 5 bases, and 6 bases lay outside the gene matches. The CDR3: CASSPGQGYTGELFF. For the CDR3, the DNA is TGTGCCAGCAGCCCGGGACAGGGATATACCGGGGAGCTGTTTTTT.

J is TRBJ2-5 and V is TRBV5-1; D possibly corresponds to TRBD1 (7 bases). The V end was cut by 3 bases, the J end by 4 bases, with 16 bases between. This CDR3 comprises 15 residues. CDR1 is SGHRS, CDR2 YFSETQ, per germline. For the CDR3, the DNA is TGCGCCAGCAGCTCGTTTATGCGGGACAGAGAGACCCAGTACTTC. Translating it yields CASSSFMRDRETQYF.

The chain has TRBV7-2 and TRBJ2-7; the match to TRBD2 covers 12 bases. Germline values: CDR1 SGHTA, CDR2 FQGNSA. The CDR3 totals 15 residues. V dropped 5 bases and J dropped 4; count of bases not matched to a gene: 6. CDR3 region: CASSGLAGMGYEQYF. DNA of the CDR3: TGTGCCAGCAGCGGACTAGCGGGAATGGGATACGAGCAGTACTTC.

V is TRBV15 and J is TRBJ2-7; 8 positions agree with TRBD1. Unmatched junction bases numbered 2, after V lost 3 bases and J lost 4 bases. Looked up from germline, CDR1 is LNHNV and CDR2 is YYDKDF (reference sequence). This CDR3 region has 13 residues. The CDR3 loop reads CATSRDREYEQYF. CDR3 nucleotides: TGTGCCACCAGCAGGGACAGGGAGTACGAGCAGTACTTC.

The CDR3: CASRLGLASDTQYF. In DNA, the CDR3 is TGTGCCAGCCGGTTGGGACTAGCAAGTGATACGCAGTATTTT. The V gene is TRBV6-5, the J gene TRBJ2-3; 9 bases fit TRBD2. Germline lookup yields CDR1 MNHEY and CDR2 SVGAGI. There are 14 residues in the CDR3. V lost 8 bases to trimming and J lost 6 bases; unmatched junction nucleotides: 9.

This sequence joins TRBV15 and TRBJ2-3; perhaps TRBD2 as D (5 bases). The CDR3 has 15 amino acids. Germline values: CDR1 LNHNV, CDR2 YYDKDF (reference sequence). V was cut by 1 base and J by 5 bases, with 13 bases left in between. The CDR3 DNA reads as TGTGCCACCAGCAGAGGGTCCCCTGGGAGAGATACGCAGTATTTT. It encodes CATSRGSPGRDTQYF.

This chain joins TRBV28 and TRBJ2-1, with 11 bases identical to TRBD2. Germline-derived CDR1 and CDR2 are MDHEN and SYDVKM. With 6 bases clipped from V and 5 bases from J, the junction kept 6 bases outside the gene matches. The CDR3 is made up of 15 amino acids. The CDR3 coding sequence is TGTGCCAGCAGCATAGCGGGAGGGCGGGACAATGAGCAGTTCTTC. It translates to CASSIAGGRDNEQFF.

The rearrangement joins TRBV18 to TRBJ2-2, with D maybe TRBD2 (5 bases). Between the trimmed V and J ends, which lost 6 bases and 4 bases, there was a span of 9 bases. The CDR3 is 13 residues long. The germline V gene has CDR1 KGHSH and CDR2 LQKENI. The CDR3 DNA sequence: TGTGCCAGCTCCAAGGACTTCACCGGGGAGCTGTTTTTT. It is translated as CASSKDFTGELFF. Complete variable domain (other parts from reference TRBV18 and TRBJ2-2): NAGVMQNPRHLVRRRGQEARLRCSPMKGHSHVYWYRQLPEEGLKFMVYLQKENIIDESGMPKERFSAEFPKEGPSILRIQQVVRGDSAAYFCASSKDFTGELFFGEGSRLTVL.

The rearrangement uses TRBV28 and TRBJ2-7; D ambiguous. Looked up from germline, CDR1 is MDHEN and CDR2 is SYDVKM. The CDR3 covers 13 residues. Trimming removed 3 bases at V and 0 bases at J, with 6 bases between. CDR3 nucleotide sequence: TGTGCCAGCAGTTTTGGCAGCTCCTACGAGCAGTACTTC. It specifies CASSFGSSYEQYF.

The V gene is TRBV9, the J gene TRBJ1-6, with D tentatively TRBD1 (5 bases). Per germline, CDR1 SGDLS and CDR2 YYNGEE. V was shortened by 5 bases and J by 5 bases, with 14 bases between the two germline ends. This CDR3 comprises 15 residues. The DNA for the CDR3 is TGTGCCAGCAGTATGTTCCAGGGAAATAATTCACCCCTCCACTTT. Amino acids: CASSMFQGNNSPLHF.

This clone has just one count. This chain uses TRBV10-3 with TRBJ2-1, with D perhaps TRBD2 (5 bases). The CDR3 extends over 14 amino acids. Trimming took 9 bases from V and 5 from J, leaving 17 bases between them. Per germline, CDR1 ENHRY and CDR2 SYGVKD. CDR3 region: CAISKAEPDNEQFF. In DNA form, the CDR3 reads TGTGCCATAAGTAAAGCGGAACCGGACAATGAGCAGTTCTTC.

The DNA of the CDR3 is TGTGCCACCAGCAGAGATATGGCCGGGACAGGGGGTGAAAAACTGTTTTTT. This translates into CATSRDMAGTGGEKLFF. V and J are TRBV15 and TRBJ1-4, with 11 positions matching TRBD1. The CDR3 length is 17 residues. Per germline, CDR1 LNHNV and CDR2 YYDKDF (reference sequence). V trimming: 0 bases; J trimming: 7 bases; junction bases outside the gene matches: 7.

This chain joins TRBV7-2 and TRBJ2-7; the D is unclear. CDR1 SGHTA and CDR2 FQGNSA come from the germline V gene. The CDR3 totals 12 residues. Trimming removed 6 bases at V and 0 bases at J, with 6 bases between. DNA of the CDR3: TGTGCCAGCAGTTTTAGCTCCTACGAGCAGTACTTC. It translates to CASSFSSYEQYF.

J is TRBJ2-5 and V is TRBV2; 15 nucleotides line up with TRBD2. The CDR3 has 15 amino acids. Per germline, CDR1 SNHLY and CDR2 FYNNEI. Unmatched junction bases numbered 3, after V lost 8 bases and J lost 2 bases. CDR3 coding DNA: TGTGCCAGCGGACTAGCGGGGGGGATACAAGAGACCCAGTACTTC. It is translated as CASGLAGGIQETQYF.